This T cell receptor beta chain originates from a study of blood T cells in healthy people across ages. Study-wide context: When template switching was applied, about one barcoded beta molecule was captured per two T cells. The study's findings and limits: Significant beta diversity loss was already apparent by age 40, declining roughly linearly. It was held that diversity estimates obtained from one million T cells represented underestimates.

On this clonotype: What it binds is unknown.

V was trimmed by 3 bases and J by 2 bases, leaving 11 bases between them. Germline V CDR1 and CDR2: DFQATT, SNEGSKA (reference sequence). This CDR3 is built from 13 residues. Together with a sample-barcoded 5' primer, a J-beta primer mix was included in a second PCR lasting 7 to 11 cycles. With 12 random nucleotides, a template-switch adaptor tagged each individual cDNA molecule. In TCRdb, the 5' RACE reads were re-called with MiXCR into one record per CDR3 protein. The top ten clones hold around 24% of a sample with nearly 800,000 distinct CDR3 sequences, 45% to 70% of them seen once. The chain links TRBV20-1 to TRBJ2-7; D perhaps matches TRBD1 (5 bases). The sequencing input was blood. This clonotype was obtained from a man aged 35 to 55 in good health. The CDR3 loop reads CSASQTVTYEQYF. CDR3 nucleotide sequence: TGCAGTGCTAGTCAGACAGTAACCTACGAGCAGTACTTC.